These 24 T cell receptor beta chains came from one sample sequenced in a study of identical twins. TCRdb used MiXCR to reprocess the 5' RACE reads, holding one entry per CDR3 protein. The sample consists of about 660,000 distinct CDR3 sequences, about 9.4% of them appearing once. In addition, the sample was reused for a study of yellow fever vaccine responses in identical twins.

The sequenced sample was PBMCs. Receptors originate from a woman in her late teens or twenties in good health.

The chain has TRBV7-2 and TRBJ2-2; 7 bases map to TRBD2. The CDR3 is made up of 15 amino acids. V dropped 1 base and J dropped 4; count of bases not matched to a gene: 3. Per germline, CDR1 SGHTA and CDR2 FQGNSA. This chain's CDR3 is CASSLVSGFTGELFF. The CDR3 DNA follows: TGTGCCAGCAGCTTAGTTAGCGGGTTCACCGGGGAGCTGTTTTTT.

The table lists this clonotype with a few counts. The V call is TRBV10-1, the J call TRBJ1-6; D unclear. Trimming cost V 0 bases and J 7 bases, with 10 bases left between them. The CDR3 runs to 15 residues. Germline loops: CDR1 WNHNN, CDR2 SYGVQD (reference sequence). The CDR3: CASSESTVGNSPLHF. DNA for the CDR3: TGCGCCAGCAGTGAGTCGACGGTGGGGAATTCACCCCTCCACTTT.

The gene calls are TRBV28 and TRBJ1-3; D remains unclear. The CDR3 runs 15 residues. The V gene lost 8 bases and the J gene lost 0 bases, with 14 bases spanning the gap. Germline V gives CDR1 MDHEN, CDR2 SYDVKM. The CDR3 sequence is CASRKDGPSGNTIYF. The CDR3 DNA is TGTGCCAGCCGAAAGGACGGGCCCTCTGGAAACACCATATATTTT.

The rearrangement joins TRBV20-1 to TRBJ2-7; 7 bases line up with TRBD2. Germline lookup yields CDR1 DFQATT and CDR2 SNEGSKA (reference sequence). The CDR3 is 11 residues long. In DNA, the CDR3 is TGCGCGGGGGAGAGAGGGGTCGAGCAGTACTTC. This encodes CAGERGVEQYF.

This clonotype has only a few counts. J is TRBJ1-1 and V is TRBV7-2, with D possibly being TRBD1 (5 bases). The germline gives CDR1 SGHTA, CDR2 FQGNSA. The germline V and J ends were trimmed by 5 bases and 11 bases, with 15 bases remaining between them. The CDR3 sequence is 12 residues long. The DNA for the CDR3 is TGTGCCAGCAGCCCAAAGGGGTTTTCGGCTTTCTTT. Its protein is CASSPKGFSAFF. The full variable domain, its missing parts supplied by reference TRBV7-2 and TRBJ1-1, is GAGVSQSPSNKVTEKGKDVELRCDPISGHTALYWYRQSLGQGLEFLIYFQGNSAPDKSGLPSDRFSAERTGGSVSTLTIQRTQQEDSAVYLCASSPKGFSAFFGQGTRLTVV.

The table lists this clonotype with many counts. This rearrangement joins TRBV15 to TRBJ2-7, with D possibly TRBD1 on 5 matching bases. Trimming took off 0 bases at V and 4 bases at J, with 10 bases between the two ends. CDR1 and CDR2 (germline): LNHNV, YYDKDF (reference sequence). This CDR3 has 14 amino acids. CDR3 sequence: CATSRDRVKYEQYF. The CDR3 nucleotides read TGTGCCACCAGCAGAGACAGGGTAAAGTACGAGCAGTACTTC.

The rearrangement uses TRBV7-9 and TRBJ2-1, with D tentatively TRBD2 (5 bases). The germline V gene has CDR1 SEHNR and CDR2 FQNEAQ (reference sequence). Trimming pared 1 base from V and 4 bases from J, leaving 11 bases between. The CDR3 runs 15 residues. CDR3 sequence (DNA): TGTGCCAGCAGCTTAGTGGGAGTTGAGTACAATGAGCAGTTCTTC. Protein product: CASSLVGVEYNEQFF.

J is TRBJ2-7 and V is TRBV5-5; TRBD2 matches at 14 bases. This CDR3 is 17 amino acids long. CDR1 and CDR2 (germline): SGHKS, YYEKEE (reference sequence). Germline trimming cut 4 bases from V and 5 bases from J; bases unmatched to any gene: 11. The DNA for the CDR3 is TGTGCCAGCAGCCCTCGACTAGCGGGAGGGCCCGGACACGAGCAGTACTTC. Translated, it gives CASSPRLAGGPGHEQYF.

A word on this clonotype: The junction and the germline gene differ at one end; a read error may be behind it. This rearrangement joins TRBV5-1 to TRBJ2-1; 7 positions agree with TRBD2. This CDR3 region has 14 residues. Germline lookup yields CDR1 SGHRS and CDR2 YFSETQ. This CDR3 reads CASSLAAGYTEQFF. The CDR3 coding sequence is TGCGCCAGCAGCTTGGCAGCGGGATACACTGAGCAGTTCTTC.

The V gene is TRBV5-1, the J gene TRBJ1-6; D ambiguous. The CDR3 is made up of 15 amino acids. Germline assignment: CDR1 SGHRS and CDR2 YFSETQ. V gave up 4 bases and J gave up 8 bases, with 16 bases separating them. The CDR3 spells CASSNPDTAYSPLHF. In DNA, the CDR3 is TGCGCCAGCAGCAACCCAGACACGGCCTATTCACCCCTCCACTTT. Looking up the rest from reference TRBV5-1 and TRBJ1-6 gives the full variable domain: KAGVTQTPRYLIKTRGQQVTLSCSPISGHRSVSWYQQTPGQGLQFLFEYFSETQRNKGNFPGRFSGRQFSNSRSEMNVSTLELGDSALYLCASSNPDTAYSPLHFGNGTRLTVT.

This chain uses TRBV7-2 with TRBJ2-1; 9 bases are shared with TRBD1. In germline, CDR1 is SGHTA, CDR2 FQGNSA. Losses at the gene ends were 5 bases for V and 0 bases for J; bases not matched to a gene: 8. This CDR3 contains 17 residues. CDR3 region: CASSINRGRSSYNEQFF. CDR3 nucleotide sequence: TGTGCCAGCAGCATAAACAGGGGGCGAAGCTCCTACAATGAGCAGTTCTTC.

The table lists this clonotype with many counts. The gene calls are TRBV21-1 and TRBJ2-7; the table's D gene call, TRBD1, was not cross checked with the DNA. TRBV21-1 constitutes a pseudogene. The CDR3 has 20 amino acids. The CDR3 is CASSKPRAGTGLKTYYEQYF. DNA for the CDR3: TGTGCCAGCAGCAAACCTAGGGCCGGGACAGGGTTAAAGACGTACTACGAGCAGTACTTC.

This clonotype was seen only a few times. The chain uses TRBV19 and TRBJ2-7; D is perhaps TRBD1 or TRBD2 (5 bases each). Germline loops: CDR1 LNHDA, CDR2 SQIVND (reference sequence). The CDR3 runs 16 residues. Trimming took 7 bases from V and 2 from J, leaving 21 bases between them. The CDR3 region has the DNA TGTGCCAGTACTCCGGGACGGATCGTAACCCCCTACGAGCAGTACTTC. Its protein is CASTPGRIVTPYEQYF.

This clonotype has more than one count but fewer than ten. This chain links TRBV29-1 with TRBJ2-3, with TRBD2 identical over 11 bases. This CDR3 comprises 13 residues. V trimming: 4 bases; J trimming: 6 bases; junction bases outside the gene matches: 3. Per the germline V gene, CDR1 is SQVTM and CDR2 is ANQGSEA. This CDR3 reads CSVGTSGSDTQYF. The CDR3 DNA reads TGCAGCGTTGGTACTAGCGGGAGTGATACGCAGTATTTT.

This clonotype appeared a few times. The chain combines TRBV9 with TRBJ2-7; 8 bases line up with TRBD1. Trimming removed 0 bases from V and 2 bases from J; junction bases left unmatched: 4. Germline V gene lookup returns CDR1 SGDLS and CDR2 YYNGEE. The CDR3 length is 15 residues. CDR3 in DNA: TGTGCCAGCAGCGTAGGACAGGGGATACCCTACGAGCAGTACTTC. Amino acid sequence: CASSVGQGIPYEQYF.

This clonotype showed up just a few times. V and J are TRBV28 and TRBJ2-5, with a weak D call TRBD1 (6 bases). The CDR3 loop spans 12 amino acids. CDR1 and CDR2 from the germline V gene are MDHEN and SYDVKM. V lost 9 bases to trimming and J lost 5 bases, with 13 bases between them. CDR3 loop: CASDRSGETQYF. In DNA form, the CDR3 reads TGTGCCAGTGACAGGTCGGGCGAGACCCAGTACTTC.

The chain couples TRBV7-2 to TRBJ2-7, with 11 bases lining up with TRBD2. Germline V gene lookup returns CDR1 SGHTA and CDR2 FQGNSA. The CDR3 covers 16 residues. V shed 7 bases and J 6 bases; nucleotides not matched to a gene: 14. In DNA form, the CDR3 reads TGTGCCAGCACCTCGACGACCCGGACTAGCGGGTTCGAGCAGTACTTC. Residues: CASTSTTRTSGFEQYF.

V usage is TRBV7-9 and J usage is TRBJ2-3; D is uncertain. The CDR3 length is 17 residues. Germline V gene data show CDR1 as SEHNR and CDR2 as FQNEAQ (reference sequence). V shed 1 base and J shed 3 bases, with 17 bases lying between them. CDR3 sequence reads: CASSLVGSAGWTDTQYF. In nucleotides, the CDR3 is TGTGCCAGCAGCTTAGTAGGGTCAGCTGGGTGGACAGATACGCAGTATTTT.

The V gene is TRBV20-1, the J gene TRBJ2-5, with a tentative D call TRBD1 (5 bases). The CDR3 contains 15 residues. The ends were cut back, 0 bases at V and 0 bases at J, with 11 bases in the middle. Germline lookup yields CDR1 DFQATT and CDR2 SNEGSKA (reference sequence). The CDR3 reads CSARDFRTHQETQYF. CDR3 in DNA: TGCAGTGCTAGAGATTTCAGGACACACCAAGAGACCCAGTACTTC.

This clonotype has a handful of counts. The genes are TRBV6-6 and TRBJ1-1; no clear D gene. The germline CDR1 and CDR2 sequences are MNHNY and SVGAGI (reference sequence). V was trimmed by 3 bases and J by 7 bases, leaving 6 bases between them. CDR3 length equals 11 residues. The CDR3 nucleotides read TGTGCCAGCAGTTATATGGGTGAAGCTTTCTTT. It specifies CASSYMGEAFF.

This clonotype was recorded a few times. The chain couples TRBV7-8 to TRBJ2-2; 11 bases align to TRBD2. The CDR3 has 19 amino acids. The germline gives CDR1 SGHVS, CDR2 FQNEAQ. The V segment lost 0 bases and the J segment 0 bases; nucleotides outside the gene matches: 6. CDR3 region: CASSLAGLAVYTNTGELFF. CDR3 bases: TGTGCCAGCAGCTTAGCGGGACTAGCGGTATATACGAACACCGGGGAGCTGTTTTTT.

Concerning this clonotype: In this CDR3 the conserved last residue, phenylalanine or tryptophan, is missing, so a read error is likely. The chain carries TRBV20-1 and TRBJ2-7; 7 positions agree with TRBD2. Trimming removed 0 bases from V and 2 bases from J; junction bases left unmatched: 10. Germline CDR1 and CDR2: DFQATT and SNEGSKA (reference sequence). This CDR3 contains 16 residues. The CDR3 region has the DNA TGCAGTGCTAGAGAGTTCAGGCTAGCGGCCCCCTACGAGCAGTACTTA. Its protein is CSAREFRLAAPYEQYL.

A few counts support this clonotype. V gene TRBV7-2 combines with J gene TRBJ2-7, with 7 positions matching TRBD1. With 3 bases clipped from V and 5 bases from J, the junction kept 7 bases outside the gene matches. CDR1 and CDR2 (germline): SGHTA, FQGNSA. This CDR3 comprises 14 residues. The DNA of the CDR3 is TGTGCCAGCAGCTTGACAGGGATAACCGACGAGCAGTACTTC. Its translation: CASSLTGITDEQYF.

This clonotype occurred many times. The chain couples TRBV7-9 to TRBJ1-5; TRBD1 aligns across 7 bases. Per germline, CDR1 SEHNR and CDR2 FQNEAQ (reference sequence). The length of the CDR3 is 15 residues. V shed 5 bases, J shed 0 bases, and the junction held 4 bases outside the gene matches. The CDR3 sequence: CASSRDSVSNQPQHF. CDR3 nucleotides: TGTGCCAGCAGCCGGGACAGCGTTAGCAATCAGCCCCAGCATTTT. Drawing the rest from reference TRBV7-9 and TRBJ1-5, the complete variable domain is DTGVSQNPRHKITKRGQNVTFRCDPISEHNRLYWYRQTLGQGPEFLTYFQNEAQLEKSRLLSDRFSAERPKGSFSTLEIQRTEQGDSAMYLCASSRDSVSNQPQHFGDGTRLSIL.